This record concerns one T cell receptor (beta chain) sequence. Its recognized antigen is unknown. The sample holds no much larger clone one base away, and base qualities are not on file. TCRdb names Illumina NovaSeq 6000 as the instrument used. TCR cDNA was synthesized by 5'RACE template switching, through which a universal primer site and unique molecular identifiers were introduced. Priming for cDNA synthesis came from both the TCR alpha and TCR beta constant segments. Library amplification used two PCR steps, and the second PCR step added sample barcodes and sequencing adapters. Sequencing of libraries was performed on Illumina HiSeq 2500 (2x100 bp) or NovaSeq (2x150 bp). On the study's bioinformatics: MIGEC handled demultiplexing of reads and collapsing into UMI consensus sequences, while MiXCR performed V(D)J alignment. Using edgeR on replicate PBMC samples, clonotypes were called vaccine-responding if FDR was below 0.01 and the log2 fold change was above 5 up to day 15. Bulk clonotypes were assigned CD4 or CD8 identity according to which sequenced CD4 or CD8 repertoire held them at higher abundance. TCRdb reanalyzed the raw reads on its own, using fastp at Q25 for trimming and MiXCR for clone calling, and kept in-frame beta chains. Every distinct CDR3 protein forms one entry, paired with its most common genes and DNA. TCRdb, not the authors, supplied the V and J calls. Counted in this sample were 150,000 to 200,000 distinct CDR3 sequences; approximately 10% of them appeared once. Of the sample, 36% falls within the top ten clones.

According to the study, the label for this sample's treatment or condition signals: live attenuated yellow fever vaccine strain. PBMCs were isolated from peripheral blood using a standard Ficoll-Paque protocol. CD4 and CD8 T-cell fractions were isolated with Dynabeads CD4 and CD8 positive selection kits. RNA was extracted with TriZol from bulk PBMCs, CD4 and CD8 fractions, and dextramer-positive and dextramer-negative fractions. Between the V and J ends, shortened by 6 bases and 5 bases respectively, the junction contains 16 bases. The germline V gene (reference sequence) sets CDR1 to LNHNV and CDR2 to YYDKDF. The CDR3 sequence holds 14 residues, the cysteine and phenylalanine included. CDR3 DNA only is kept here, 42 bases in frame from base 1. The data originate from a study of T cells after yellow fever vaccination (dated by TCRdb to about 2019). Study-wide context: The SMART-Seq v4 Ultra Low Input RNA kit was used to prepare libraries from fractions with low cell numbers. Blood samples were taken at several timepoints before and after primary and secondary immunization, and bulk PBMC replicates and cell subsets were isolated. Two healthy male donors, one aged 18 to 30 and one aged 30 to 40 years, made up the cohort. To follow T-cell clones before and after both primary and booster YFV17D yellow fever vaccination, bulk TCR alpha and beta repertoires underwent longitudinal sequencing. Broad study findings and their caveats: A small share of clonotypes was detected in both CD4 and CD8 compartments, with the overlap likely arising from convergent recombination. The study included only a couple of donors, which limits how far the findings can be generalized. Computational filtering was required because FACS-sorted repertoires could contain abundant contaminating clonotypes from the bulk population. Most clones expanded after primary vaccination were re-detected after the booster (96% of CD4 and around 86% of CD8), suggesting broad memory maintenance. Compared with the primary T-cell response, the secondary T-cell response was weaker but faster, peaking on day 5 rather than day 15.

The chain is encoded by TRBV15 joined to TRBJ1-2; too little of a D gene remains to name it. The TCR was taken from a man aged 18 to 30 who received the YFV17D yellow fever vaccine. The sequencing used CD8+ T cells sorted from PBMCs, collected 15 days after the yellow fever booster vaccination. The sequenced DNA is TGTGCCACCAGTGCCCCCAAGAGGAGTTATGGCTACACCTTC. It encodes CATSAPKRSYGYTF.